This T cell receptor beta chain was obtained from a study of T cell responses to AZD1222 COVID-19 vaccine. The germline CDR1 and CDR2 sequences are KGHSH and LQKENI. This CDR3 region has 16 residues. The V gene end was trimmed by 2 bases and the J gene end by 0 bases; junction bases not matched to a gene: 6. Profiling relied on immunoSEQ multiplex PCR, and the TCRdb table lists in-frame clones only, not all of them. The sample contains about 180,000 clones, 85% to 95% of which appear only once. The starting material was peripheral blood, obtained 28 days after the second AZD1222 dose. The clonotype was recovered from an adult who received the AZD1222 COVID-19 vaccine. The chain couples TRBV18 to TRBJ2-7, with 8 positions matching TRBD2. The CDR3 loop is CASSPDQRGISYEQYF. CDR3 in DNA: TGTGCCAGCTCACCAGACCAGCGGGGGATCTCCTACGAGCAGTACTTC.